This is a list of T cell receptor beta chains from one sample in a study of T cell responses to AZD1222 COVID-19 vaccine. The protocol was immunoSEQ multiplex PCR, while the TCRdb copy is restricted to in-frame clones and leaves out a portion. The sample contains about 140,000 clones, 90% of which appear only once. The sequencing used peripheral blood, collected on day 0 of AZD1222 vaccination. Every receptor here comes from an adult in good health. CDR3s include the opening cysteine and the closing phenylalanine or tryptophan. A D gene is named only where the DNA matches it firmly. Expanded clones are given a class, and other clones once, few, many or no size at all.

J gene: TRBJ2-1
V gene: TRBV20-1
D gene: -
clone size: -
CDR3 DNA: TGCAGTGCTAGTGGGGCGGTCGGAGGGCAGTTCTTC
CDR3 protein: CSASGAVGGQFF

J gene: TRBJ2-5
V gene: TRBV7-6
D gene: -
clone size: -
CDR3 DNA: TGTGCCAGCAGCTTATATCCGGGGGCGCGTCTCCAAGAGACCCAGTACTTC
CDR3 protein: CASSLYPGARLQETQYF

J gene: TRBJ1-1
V gene: TRBV12-5
D gene: -
clone size: -
CDR3 DNA: TGTGCTAGTGGTTTACACACTGAAGCTTTCTTT
CDR3 protein: CASGLHTEAFF

J gene: TRBJ2-7
V gene: TRBV11-3
D gene: TRBD1
clone size: -
CDR3 DNA: TGTGCCAGCAGCCCTGACAGGGACTACGAGCAGTACTTC
CDR3 protein: CASSPDRDYEQYF

J gene: TRBJ2-3
V gene: TRBV19
D gene: TRBD2
clone size: -
CDR3 DNA: TGTGCCAGTAGTAGCGGGAGAACAGATACGCAGTATTTT
CDR3 protein: CASSSGRTDTQYF

J gene: TRBJ2-1
V gene: TRBV24-1
D gene: TRBD2
clone size: -
CDR3 DNA: TGTGCCACCAGTGATTTCTGGGAGGGCCAGCAGTTCTTC
CDR3 protein: CATSDFWEGQQFF

J gene: TRBJ2-2
V gene: TRBV19
D gene: TRBD2
clone size: -
CDR3 DNA: TGTGCCACTGGGACTAGCGGGAGGGCCGTAACCGGGGAGCTGTTTTTT
CDR3 protein: CATGTSGRAVTGELFF

J gene: TRBJ2-7
V gene: TRBV5-1
D gene: -
clone size: -
CDR3 DNA: TGCGCCAGCAGAATGACCGAACAATACGAGCAGTACTTC
CDR3 protein: CASRMTEQYEQYF

J gene: TRBJ1-1
V gene: TRBV3-1/TRBV3-2
D gene: TRBD1
clone size: -
CDR3 DNA: TGTGCCAGCAGCCAGACTGGGACAGGCGTGAACACTGAAGCTTTCTTT
CDR3 protein: CASSQTGTGVNTEAFF

J gene: TRBJ1-1
V gene: TRBV2
D gene: TRBD1
clone size: -
CDR3 DNA: TGTGCCAGCAGTGGCGGACAGGGGGTCTCGAACACTGAAGCTTTCTTT
CDR3 protein: CASSGGQGVSNTEAFF

J gene: TRBJ2-5
V gene: TRBV27
D gene: -
clone size: -
CDR3 DNA: TGTGCCAGCAGTCCCCTCCGACAGACCCAAGAGACCCAGTACTTC
CDR3 protein: CASSPLRQTQETQYF

J gene: TRBJ1-2
V gene: TRBV4-1
D gene: TRBD1
clone size: -
CDR3 DNA: TGCGCCAGCAGCGCCCCCTCCAGGGGGCGGGAGTATGGCTACACCTTC
CDR3 protein: CASSAPSRGREYGYTF

J gene: TRBJ1-1
V gene: TRBV10-3
D gene: TRBD1
clone size: -
CDR3 DNA: TGTGCCATCAGTGATGGACAGGGGGCTGAAGCTTTCTTT
CDR3 protein: CAISDGQGAEAFF

J gene: TRBJ2-5
V gene: TRBV5-1
D gene: -
clone size: -
CDR3 DNA: TGCGCCAGCAGCTCGTACCCCCGGGGCGAAGAGACCCAGTACTTC
CDR3 protein: CASSSYPRGEETQYF

J gene: TRBJ2-1
V gene: TRBV12-3/TRBV12-4
D gene: -
clone size: -
CDR3 DNA: TGTGCCAGCAGTTTATGGAAGGATGAGCAGTTCTTC
CDR3 protein: CASSLWKDEQFF

J gene: TRBJ2-4
V gene: TRBV4-1
D gene: -
clone size: -
CDR3 DNA: TGCGCCAGCAGCCAACCTCGAGGGGGTGGCAAAAACATTCAGTACTTC
CDR3 protein: CASSQPRGGGKNIQYF

J gene: TRBJ1-1
V gene: TRBV10-2
D gene: TRBD1
clone size: -
CDR3 DNA: TGCGCCAGCAGTCAATTAGACAGGGGCACTGAAGCTTTCTTT
CDR3 protein: CASSQLDRGTEAFF

J gene: TRBJ1-5
V gene: TRBV27
D gene: -
clone size: -
CDR3 DNA: TGTGCCAGCAGTTCCACGGACCAAACGCCCCAGCATTTT
CDR3 protein: CASSSTDQTPQHF

J gene: TRBJ2-3
V gene: TRBV19
D gene: -
clone size: once
CDR3 DNA: TGTGCCAGTAGTCACCCTAGCACAGATACGCAGTATTTT
CDR3 protein: CASSHPSTDTQYF

J gene: TRBJ1-1
V gene: TRBV21-1
D gene: -
clone size: -
CDR3 DNA: TGTGCCAGCAGCAGAATAGTGAACACTGAAGCTTTCTTT
CDR3 protein: CASSRIVNTEAFF

J gene: TRBJ2-1
V gene: TRBV4-1
D gene: TRBD1
clone size: -
CDR3 DNA: TGCGCCAGCAGCCAACAACAGGGGGCTGCCTACAATGAGCAGTTCTTC
CDR3 protein: CASSQQQGAAYNEQFF

J gene: TRBJ1-5
V gene: TRBV6-1
D gene: TRBD1
clone size: -
CDR3 DNA: TGTGCCAGCAGTGAATTGGGGACAGGGACATCGGGGCAGCCCCAGCATTTT
CDR3 protein: CASSELGTGTSGQPQHF

J gene: TRBJ2-1
V gene: TRBV19
D gene: TRBD2
clone size: -
CDR3 DNA: TGTGCCAGTAGTATAGATCAGGGAGGGACGGGTCGCAATGAGCAGTTCTTC
CDR3 protein: CASSIDQGGTGRNEQFF

J gene: TRBJ2-2
V gene: TRBV5-4
D gene: -
clone size: -
CDR3 DNA: TGTGCCAGCAGCTTGTCTGTGGCATCCGGGGAGCTGTTTTTT
CDR3 protein: CASSLSVASGELFF

J gene: TRBJ2-1
V gene: TRBV6-5
D gene: TRBD2
clone size: -
CDR3 DNA: TGTGCCAGCAGTCTGGGGGGGGAGCAGTTCTTC
CDR3 protein: CASSLGGEQFF

J gene: TRBJ1-2
V gene: TRBV7-9
D gene: TRBD1
clone size: -
CDR3 DNA: TGTGCCAGCAGCTTAGTCGGGGGACAGGGGAATGGCTACACCTTC
CDR3 protein: CASSLVGGQGNGYTF

J gene: TRBJ2-1
V gene: TRBV6-4
D gene: -
clone size: -
CDR3 DNA: TGTGCCAGCAGTGACTCGGCGGGTGGCAATGAGCAGTTCTTC
CDR3 protein: CASSDSAGGNEQFF

J gene: TRBJ1-1
V gene: TRBV27
D gene: TRBD1
clone size: -
CDR3 DNA: TGTGCCAGCAGTCCCTGGGTCAGGGGGAGCGGCACTGAAGCTTTCTTT
CDR3 protein: CASSPWVRGSGTEAFF

J gene: TRBJ1-1
V gene: TRBV7-9
D gene: -
clone size: -
CDR3 DNA: TGTGCCAGCAGCTTAGTGGGCTTTGGCACTGAAGCTTTCTTT
CDR3 protein: CASSLVGFGTEAFF

J gene: TRBJ2-7
V gene: TRBV7-6
D gene: -
clone size: -
CDR3 DNA: TGTGCCAGCAGCTTAAATCATCGCAGCAGCTCCTACGAGCAGTACTTC
CDR3 protein: CASSLNHRSSSYEQYF

J gene: TRBJ1-2
V gene: TRBV6-5
D gene: TRBD1
clone size: -
CDR3 DNA: TGTGCCAGCAGTCGTGGACAGGCATCCTATGGCTACACCTTC
CDR3 protein: CASSRGQASYGYTF

J gene: TRBJ2-6
V gene: TRBV6-1
D gene: -
clone size: -
CDR3 DNA: TGTGCCAGCAGTGAAGGGGCATCTGGGGCCAACGTCCTGACTTTC
CDR3 protein: CASSEGASGANVLTF

J gene: TRBJ1-1
V gene: TRBV7-2
D gene: TRBD1
clone size: -
CDR3 DNA: TGTGCCAGCAGCTTTGGGACAGGGATTTTGGGCACTGAAGCTTTCTTT
CDR3 protein: CASSFGTGILGTEAFF

J gene: TRBJ2-7
V gene: TRBV5-1
D gene: TRBD1
clone size: -
CDR3 DNA: TGCGCCAGCAGCGCACCGGGACAGGTCGTCGAGCAGTACTTC
CDR3 protein: CASSAPGQVVEQYF

J gene: TRBJ2-3
V gene: TRBV2
D gene: -
clone size: once
CDR3 DNA: TGTGCCAGCAGTCAGGACTACCGCACAGATACGCAGTATTTT
CDR3 protein: CASSQDYRTDTQYF

J gene: TRBJ1-1
V gene: TRBV4-2
D gene: -
clone size: -
CDR3 DNA: TGTGCCAGCAGCCAAGATCGAGGTGAAGCTTTCTTT
CDR3 protein: CASSQDRGEAFF

J gene: TRBJ2-3
V gene: TRBV4-2
D gene: -
clone size: -
CDR3 DNA: TGTGCCAGCAACCGGGCTAGCGGCACAGATACGCAGTATTTT
CDR3 protein: CASNRASGTDTQYF

J gene: TRBJ2-7
V gene: TRBV19
D gene: -
clone size: -
CDR3 DNA: TGTGCCAGTAGTATCCCCCGGGACGGAGCCTACGAGCAGTACTTC
CDR3 protein: CASSIPRDGAYEQYF

J gene: TRBJ1-1
V gene: TRBV12-3/TRBV12-4
D gene: TRBD1
clone size: -
CDR3 DNA: TGTGCCAGCACCCGGACAGGGGGCACTGAAGCTTTCTTT
CDR3 protein: CASTRTGGTEAFF

J gene: TRBJ1-2
V gene: TRBV20-1
D gene: TRBD1
clone size: -
CDR3 DNA: TGCAGTGCTAGTCGGGCAGGGGGCGTAACGATGGACTATGGCTACACCTTC
CDR3 protein: CSASRAGGVTMDYGYTF

J gene: TRBJ2-5
V gene: TRBV4-1
D gene: TRBD2
clone size: -
CDR3 DNA: TGCGCCAGCAGCCAAGATCGATATCCAGGACTAGCGGGGGAAGAGACCCAGTACTTC
CDR3 protein: CASSQDRYPGLAGEETQYF